The 3 T cell receptor beta chains below all came from one sample that was sequenced in a study of T cells in Graves' hyperthyroidism and ophthalmopathy. There were TCR beta CDR3 regions amplified from RNA transcripts. The primer set for the first-round RT-PCR of the TCR CDR3 was HTBI. One entry per CDR3 protein, called by TCRdb with MiXCR from the multiplex PCR reads. The sample has some 510,000 distinct CDR3 sequences, about 20% seen once. What was sequenced was blood. These receptors all stem from a man between 18 and 29 years old with Graves' hyperthyroidism.

This clonotype was seen ten or more times. This chain links TRBV24-1 with TRBJ2-7, with D maybe TRBD2 (7 bases). Germline values: CDR1 KGHDR, CDR2 SFDVKD. The CDR3 is 12 residues long. The germline V and J ends were trimmed by 5 bases and 5 bases, with 9 bases remaining between them. This CDR3 is CATSAGGHEQYF. The CDR3 bases are TGTGCCACCAGTGCGGGGGGCCACGAGCAGTACTTC.

Details on this clonotype: Possible read error: a much larger clone is one base away. The V and J genes are TRBV6-1 and TRBJ1-2; D uncertain. This CDR3 region has 13 residues. Germline V lookup: CDR1 MNHNS, CDR2 SASEGT. This CDR3 is CASSPAASVGDTF. As DNA, the CDR3 is TGTGCCAGCTCCCCCGCGGCCTCCGTTGGCGACACCTTC.

This clonotype was picked up many times. The genes are TRBV9 and TRBJ1-2; no clear D gene. CDR1 is SGDLS and CDR2 is YYNGEE in the germline V gene. There are 15 residues in the CDR3. Trimming took off 0 bases at V and 0 bases at J, with 9 bases between the two ends. The CDR3 protein is CASSVGVRPNYGYTF. CDR3 nucleotides: TGTGCCAGCAGCGTAGGTGTCAGGCCTAACTATGGCTACACCTTC.